This T cell receptor beta chain appears in the sequencing data of a study of T cell repertoires in cytomegalovirus infection. Study background: HLA-C-restricted CMV epitopes, recently identified, and well-studied HLA-B-restricted ones were used by the study. CMV infection plus the matching HLA type was flagged by public TCR beta signatures.

With 3 bases removed from V and 1 base from J, the gap between germline ends came to 18 bases. Germline V gene lookup returns CDR1 SGHTA and CDR2 FQGNSA. There are 17 residues in the CDR3. Study-level findings and limits: Cumulative frequency (of public TCR beta family members) identified carriers of CMV plus the relevant HLA. There were HLA-C-restricted CMV-specific TCR beta clonotypes dominating the ex vivo response.

TCRdb redid the calling of the reads with MiXCR, one entry per CDR3 protein. The data show about 920,000 distinct CDR3 sequences, more than 25% seen once. This clonotype was observed many times. Its antigen remains unidentified. Sample: cultured CD8+ T cells from PBMCs, taken from culture after CMV antigen stimulation. The chain has TRBV7-2 and TRBJ2-5; no clear D gene. The clonotype comes from a human donor in good health (CMV status not recorded). Some clones in this sample may be carry-over from other donors' samples. The DNA of the CDR3 is TGTGCCAGCAGCTTGGGATCTTACGGGTTCGGCCAAGAGACCCAGTACTTC. It encodes CASSLGSYGFGQETQYF. Drawing the rest from reference TRBV7-2 and TRBJ2-5, the complete variable domain is GAGVSQSPSNKVTEKGKDVELRCDPISGHTALYWYRQSLGQGLEFLIYFQGNSAPDKSGLPSDRFSAERTGGSVSTLTIQRTQQEDSAVYLCASSLGSYGFGQETQYFGPGTRLLVL.